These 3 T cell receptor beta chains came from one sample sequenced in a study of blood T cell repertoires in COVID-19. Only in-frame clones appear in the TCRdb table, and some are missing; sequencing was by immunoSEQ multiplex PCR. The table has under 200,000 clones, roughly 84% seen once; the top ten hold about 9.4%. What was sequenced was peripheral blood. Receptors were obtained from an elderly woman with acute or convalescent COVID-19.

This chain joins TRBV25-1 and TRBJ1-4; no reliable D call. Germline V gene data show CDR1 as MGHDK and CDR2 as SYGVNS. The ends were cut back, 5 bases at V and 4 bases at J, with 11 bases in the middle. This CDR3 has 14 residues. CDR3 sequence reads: CASSIGLFNEKLFF. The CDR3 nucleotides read TGTGCCAGCAGTATAGGACTCTTTAATGAAAAACTGTTTTTT. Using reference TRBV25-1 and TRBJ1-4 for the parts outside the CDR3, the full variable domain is EADIYQTPRYLVIGTGKKITLECSQTMGHDKMYWYQQDPGMELHLIHYSYGVNSTEKGDLSSESTVSRIRTEHFPLTLESARPSHTSQYLCASSIGLFNEKLFFGSGTQLSVL.

CDR3 residues: CASSLEGQGVSGYTF. The CDR3 bases are TGTGCCAGCAGCTTAGAGGGACAGGGGGTGTCTGGCTACACCTTC. The gene calls are TRBV7-9 and TRBJ1-2; 11 bases agree with TRBD1. The CDR3 runs to 15 residues. The germline V gene encodes CDR1 SEHNR and CDR2 FQNEAQ (reference sequence). V dropped 1 base and J dropped 7; count of bases not matched to a gene: 5.

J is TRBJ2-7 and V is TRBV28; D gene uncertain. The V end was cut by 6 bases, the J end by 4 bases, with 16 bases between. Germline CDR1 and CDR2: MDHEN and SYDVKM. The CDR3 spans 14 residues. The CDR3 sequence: CASRPTALRYEQYF. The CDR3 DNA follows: TGTGCCAGCAGACCGACGGCACTCAGGTACGAGCAGTACTTC.